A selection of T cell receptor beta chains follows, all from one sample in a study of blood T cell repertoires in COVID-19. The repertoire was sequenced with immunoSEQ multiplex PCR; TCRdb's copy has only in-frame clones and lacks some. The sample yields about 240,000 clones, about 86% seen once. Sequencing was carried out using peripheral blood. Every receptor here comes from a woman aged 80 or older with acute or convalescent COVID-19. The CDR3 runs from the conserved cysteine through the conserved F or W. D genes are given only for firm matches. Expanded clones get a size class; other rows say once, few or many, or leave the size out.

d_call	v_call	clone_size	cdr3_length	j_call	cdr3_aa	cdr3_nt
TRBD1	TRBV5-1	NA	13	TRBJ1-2	CASSFTGDYGYTF	TGCGCCAGCAGCTTCACAGGGGACTATGGCTACACCTTC
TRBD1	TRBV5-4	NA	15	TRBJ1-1	CASSARQGANTEAFF	TGTGCCAGCAGCGCCAGACAGGGGGCCAACACTGAAGCTTTCTTT
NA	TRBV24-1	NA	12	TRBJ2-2	CATSAQNGELFF	TGTGCCACCAGTGCCCAGAACGGGGAGCTGTTTTTT
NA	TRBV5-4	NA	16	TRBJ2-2	CASSNRATGVPGELFF	TGTGCCAGCAGCAACCGGGCCACCGGGGTTCCTGGGGAGCTGTTTTTT
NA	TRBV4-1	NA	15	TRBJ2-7	CASSQDDQRTYEQYF	TGCGCCAGCAGCCAAGACGATCAGCGGACCTACGAGCAGTACTTC
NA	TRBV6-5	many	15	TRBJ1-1	CASRQDGSRNTEAFF	TGTGCCAGCAGACAGGACGGCTCTCGAAACACTGAAGCTTTCTTT
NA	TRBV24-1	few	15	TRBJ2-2	CATSDSQGKTGELFF	TGTGCCACCAGTGATTCACAGGGAAAGACCGGGGAGCTGTTTTTT
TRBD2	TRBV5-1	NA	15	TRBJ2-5	CASSNPRLAQETQYF	TGCGCCAGCAGCAACCCCCGACTAGCCCAAGAGACCCAGTACTTC
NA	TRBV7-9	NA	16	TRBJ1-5	CASSLATGRGNQPQHF	TGTGCCAGCAGCTTAGCGACAGGTCGGGGCAATCAGCCCCAGCATTTT
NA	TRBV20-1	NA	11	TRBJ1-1	CSAPTGTEAFF	TGCAGTGCGCCTACAGGGACTGAAGCTTTCTTT
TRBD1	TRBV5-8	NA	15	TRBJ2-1	CASSLPGQGGNEQFF	TGTGCCAGCAGCTTACCGGGACAGGGAGGGAATGAGCAGTTCTTC
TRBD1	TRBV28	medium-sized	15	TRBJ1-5	CASTGPGTAASPQHF	TGTGCCAGCACCGGGCCGGGGACAGCGGCCTCGCCCCAGCATTTT
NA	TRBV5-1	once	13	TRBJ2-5	CASSLRGFETQYF	TGCGCCAGCAGCTTGCGCGGTTTTGAGACCCAGTACTTC
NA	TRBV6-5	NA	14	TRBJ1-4	CASNRGSTNEKLFF	TGTGCCAGCAATCGGGGATCAACTAATGAAAAACTGTTTTTT
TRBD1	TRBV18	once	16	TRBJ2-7	CASSPKPPGQEYEQYF	TGTGCCAGCTCACCGAAACCCCCGGGACAGGAGTACGAGCAGTACTTC
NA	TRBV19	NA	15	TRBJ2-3	CASRGLQRATDTQYF	TGTGCCAGTAGGGGACTCCAGAGGGCCACAGATACGCAGTATTTT
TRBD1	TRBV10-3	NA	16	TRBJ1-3	CAISRQGGTSGNTIYF	TGTGCCATCAGCCGACAGGGGGGTACCTCTGGAAACACCATATATTTT
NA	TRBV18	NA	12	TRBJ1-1	CASSPPAAEAFF	TGTGCCAGCTCACCACCGGCAGCTGAAGCTTTCTTT
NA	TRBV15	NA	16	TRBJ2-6	CATSTSGLSGANVLTF	TGTGCCACCAGCACTTCAGGTCTCTCTGGGGCCAACGTCCTGACTTTC
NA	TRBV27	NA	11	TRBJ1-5	CASSPNQPQHF	TGTGCCAGCAGCCCTAATCAGCCCCAGCATTTT
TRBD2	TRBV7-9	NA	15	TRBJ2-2	CASGTGGVNTGELFF	TGTGCCAGCGGGACCGGGGGGGTAAACACCGGGGAGCTGTTTTTT
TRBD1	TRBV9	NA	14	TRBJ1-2	CASSVIAQGGGYTF	TGTGCCAGCAGCGTTATAGCCCAGGGGGGCGGCTACACCTTC
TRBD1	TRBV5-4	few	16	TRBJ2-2	CASSSLDRGGSGELFF	TGTGCCAGCAGCTCCCTTGACAGGGGAGGATCCGGGGAGCTGTTTTTT
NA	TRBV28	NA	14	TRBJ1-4	CASSPGLLNEKLFF	TGTGCCAGCAGCCCCGGACTGCTTAATGAAAAACTGTTTTTT
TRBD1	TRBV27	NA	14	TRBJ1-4	CASSYAGGQEKLFF	TGTGCCAGCAGTTACGCAGGGGGCCAGGAAAAACTGTTTTTT
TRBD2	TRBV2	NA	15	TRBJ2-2	CASRLAGGSTGELFF	TGTGCCAGCAGACTAGCGGGGGGGAGCACCGGGGAGCTGTTTTTT
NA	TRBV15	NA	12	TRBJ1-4	CATSRDRLRLFF	TGTGCCACCAGCAGAGACAGGTTAAGACTGTTTTTT
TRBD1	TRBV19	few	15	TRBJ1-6	CASSPRDRDGSPLHF	TGTGCCAGTAGTCCCCGGGACAGGGATGGTTCACCCCTCCACTTT
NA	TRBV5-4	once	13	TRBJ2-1	CASSFTGNNEQFF	TGTGCCAGCAGCTTCACAGGGAACAATGAGCAGTTCTTC
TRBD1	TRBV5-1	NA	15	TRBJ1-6	CASSSAQGAGSPLHF	TGCGCCAGCAGCTCGGCACAGGGGGCAGGGTCACCCCTCCACTTT
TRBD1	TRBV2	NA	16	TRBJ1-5	CASSSRQGRYNQPQHF	TGTGCCAGCAGTTCCCGACAGGGGAGATACAATCAGCCCCAGCATTTT
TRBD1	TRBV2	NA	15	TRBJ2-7	CASSSGTGGRNEQYF	TGTGCCAGCAGCTCAGGGACAGGGGGAAGAAACGAGCAGTACTTC
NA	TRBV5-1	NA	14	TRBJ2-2	CASSLDLRTGELFF	TGCGCCAGCAGCTTGGATCTGCGGACCGGGGAGCTGTTTTTT
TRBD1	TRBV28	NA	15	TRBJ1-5	CASSPRTGANQPQHF	TGTGCCAGCAGCCCGAGGACAGGTGCCAATCAGCCCCAGCATTTT
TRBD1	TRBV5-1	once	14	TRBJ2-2	CASSSGQGAGELFF	TGCGCCAGCAGTTCGGGACAGGGGGCCGGGGAGCTGTTTTTT
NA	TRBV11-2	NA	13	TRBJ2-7	CASSWGITYEQYF	TGTGCCAGCAGCTGGGGCATTACCTACGAGCAGTACTTC
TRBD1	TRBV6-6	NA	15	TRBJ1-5	CASSTRDRGPQPQHF	TGTGCCAGCAGCACCCGGGACAGGGGGCCTCAGCCCCAGCATTTT
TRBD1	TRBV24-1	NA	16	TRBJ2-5	CATSDGTTGREETQYF	TGTGCCACCAGTGATGGGACGACAGGGCGAGAAGAGACCCAGTACTTC
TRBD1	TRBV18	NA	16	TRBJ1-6	CASSPSERQGTSPLHF	TGTGCCAGCTCACCCTCGGAGAGACAGGGGACTTCACCCCTCCACTTT
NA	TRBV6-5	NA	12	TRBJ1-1	CASINRGTEAFF	TGTGCCAGCATCAATAGGGGTACTGAAGCTTTCTTT
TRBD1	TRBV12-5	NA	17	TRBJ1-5	CASGLGDSRYSNQPQHF	TGTGCTAGTGGTTTGGGGGACAGTCGATATAGCAATCAGCCCCAGCATTTT
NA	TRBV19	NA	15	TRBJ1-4	CASSEAGVTNEKLFF	TGTGCCAGTAGTGAGGCAGGGGTGACTAATGAAAAACTGTTTTTT
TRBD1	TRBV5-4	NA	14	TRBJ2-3	CASSLAQGVYTQYF	TGTGCCAGCAGCTTGGCCCAGGGGGTATATACGCAGTATTTT
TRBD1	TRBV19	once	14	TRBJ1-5	CASSTTGGGQPQHF	TGTGCCAGTAGTACGACAGGGGGCGGTCAGCCCCAGCATTTT
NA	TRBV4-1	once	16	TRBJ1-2	CASSQEIRGGDYGYTF	TGCGCCAGCAGCCAAGAAATACGGGGAGGGGACTATGGCTACACCTTC
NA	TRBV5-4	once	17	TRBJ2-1	CASSLFGGQGAYNEQFF	TGTGCCAGCAGCTTGTTCGGGGGGCAAGGGGCCTACAATGAGCAGTTCTTC